The 23 T cell receptor beta chains below were found in one sample sequenced in a study of CD8+ T cells in alopecia areata. Described treatment: oral pan-JAK inhibitor, 5-10 mg twice daily. RNA extraction was followed by reverse transcription into cDNA, which acted as the sequencing template. Assay used: immunoSEQ multiplex PCR; TCRdb lists only in-frame clones, some missing. This table holds 120,000 to 150,000 clones, about 85% found once. Sequenced here: CD8+ T cells sorted from blood, sampled at week 4, from a patient treated with tofacitinib. These receptors were obtained from a human donor with alopecia areata.

The chain has TRBV30 and TRBJ2-1; 7 bases are shared with TRBD1. The germline gives CDR1 GTSNPN, CDR2 SVGIG (reference sequence). The CDR3 totals 16 residues. With 2 bases clipped from V and 8 bases from J, the junction kept 15 bases outside the gene matches. For the CDR3, the DNA is TGTGCCTGGAGTTGGCAGGGGGTCGCAGAGGGCTATGAGCAGTTCTTC. Its protein is CAWSWQGVAEGYEQFF.

This chain joins TRBV2 and TRBJ2-5; perhaps TRBD1 as D (6 bases). Germline CDR1 reads SNHLY; CDR2 reads FYNNEI. The CDR3 has 18 residues. V gave up 2 bases and J gave up 1 base, with 20 bases separating them. CDR3 in amino acids: CASSEKRTVFRFQETQYF. CDR3 DNA sequence: TGTGCCAGCAGTGAAAAAAGGACAGTGTTCCGGTTCCAAGAGACCCAGTACTTC.

Comment on this clone: Other DNA sequences within the sample encode an identical CDR3. The chain employs TRBV5-5 and TRBJ1-2; D might be TRBD1 (5 bases). Trimming pared 4 bases from V and 4 bases from J, leaving 14 bases between. The CDR3 spans 14 residues. Germline V gene sequence: CDR1 SGHKS, CDR2 YYEKEE (reference sequence). CDR3 DNA: TGTGCCAGCAGCCCGGACACCGGGGGCTATGGCTACACCTTC. Translating it yields CASSPDTGGYGYTF.

The V gene is TRBV7-6, the J gene TRBJ1-5; 9 nucleotides agree with TRBD1. CDR1 is SGHVS, CDR2 FNYEAQ, per germline. The V segment lost 5 bases and the J segment 4 bases; nucleotides outside the gene matches: 3. The CDR3 sequence is 14 residues long. CDR3 residues: CASSHGTGNQPQHF. CDR3 in DNA: TGTGCCAGCAGCCACGGGACAGGGAATCAGCCCCAGCATTTT. Filled out from reference TRBV7-6 and TRBJ1-5, the complete variable domain reads GAGVSQSPRYKVTKRGQDVALRCDPISGHVSLYWYRQALGQGPEFLTYFNYEAQQDKSGLPNDRFSAERPEGSISTLTIQRTEQRDSAMYRCASSHGTGNQPQHFGDGTRLSIL.

The gene calls are TRBV7-8 and TRBJ2-1, with 10 bases lining up with TRBD2. CDR1 and CDR2 (germline): SGHVS, FQNEAQ. Unmatched junction bases numbered 6, after V lost 1 base and J lost 15 bases. The CDR3 consists of 13 residues. DNA of the CDR3: TGTGCCAGCAGCTTAGGTGCTAGCGGGAGCCTGTTCTTC. Translation: CASSLGASGSLFF.

The V and J genes are TRBV12-5 and TRBJ1-5, with D unresolved. This CDR3 spans 12 amino acids. Germline CDR1 and CDR2: LGHNT and FRNRAP. The ends were cut back, 5 bases at V and 9 bases at J, with 11 bases in the middle. CDR3 protein: CASGTLTLPQHF. CDR3 DNA sequence: TGTGCTAGTGGTACCCTAACACTGCCCCAGCATTTT. The full variable domain, its missing parts supplied by reference TRBV12-5 and TRBJ1-5, is DARVTQTPRHKVTEMGQEVTMRCQPILGHNTVFWYRQTMMQGLELLAYFRNRAPLDDSGMPKDRFSAEMPDATLATLKIQPSEPRDSAVYFCASGTLTLPQHFGDGTRLSIL.

The chain employs TRBV16 and TRBJ1-1; D is uncertain. Between the trimmed V and J ends, which lost 4 bases and 1 base, there was a span of 10 bases. This CDR3 comprises 14 residues. Germline CDR1 reads KGHSY; CDR2 reads FQNENV. The CDR3 region is CASSPEGSNTEAFF. The CDR3 bases are TGTGCCAGCAGCCCCGAGGGTTCGAACACTGAAGCTTTCTTT.

This clone was counted once. The chain uses TRBV9 and TRBJ2-1, with TRBD2 matching over 7 bases. This CDR3 spans 11 amino acids. J lost 14 bases, V lost 2 bases, and 4 bases had no gene match. Germline CDR1 and CDR2: SGDLS and YYNGEE. CDR3 DNA sequence: TGTGCCAGCAGCGTGGGCGGGAGAAAGTTCTTC. It codes for CASSVGGRKFF.

The J gene is TRBJ1-1, the V gene TRBV29-1; 9 bases fit TRBD1. V lost 8 bases, J lost 9 bases, and 16 bases stayed unmatched. The CDR3 runs 14 residues. Germline CDR1 is SQVTM and CDR2 is ANQGSEA. The CDR3 loop is CSSFTGQGQGKAFF. The CDR3 nucleotides read TGCAGCTCCTTTACCGGACAGGGGCAAGGGAAAGCTTTCTTT.

V gene TRBV27 combines with J gene TRBJ2-1, with 7 bases lining up with TRBD2. Per germline, CDR1 MNHEY and CDR2 SMNVEV (reference sequence). V trimming: 5 bases; J trimming: 4 bases; junction bases outside the gene matches: 8. This CDR3 has 15 amino acids. The CDR3 is CASSLSGNSYNEQFF. The CDR3 bases are TGTGCCAGCAGTCTCAGCGGGAATAGTTACAATGAGCAGTTCTTC.

The chain joins TRBV7-9 to TRBJ1-1; tentative D call: TRBD1 (6 bases). V dropped 7 bases and J dropped 4 bases, with 13 bases sitting between them. The CDR3 is 13 amino acids. Germline-derived CDR1 and CDR2 are SEHNR and FQNEAQ (reference sequence). CDR3 protein: CASTSGAGTEAFF. CDR3 coding DNA: TGTGCCAGCACGTCGGGGGCTGGCACTGAAGCTTTCTTT.

The rearrangement links TRBV19 to TRBJ2-1; no firm D call. From germline, CDR1 is LNHDA and CDR2 SQIVND (reference sequence). The CDR3 is 11 amino acids. V was cut by 8 bases and J by 7 bases, with 9 bases left in between. The CDR3 bases are TGTGCCAGTGGACCGTTTAATGAGCAGTTCTTC. As protein: CASGPFNEQFF.

J is TRBJ1-1 and V is TRBV30, with a possible D match to TRBD1 (6 bases). V lost 0 bases to trimming and J lost 3 bases, with 17 bases between them. The CDR3 is 16 residues long. CDR1 and CDR2 (germline): GTSNPN, SVGIG (reference sequence). Here the CDR3 reads CAWSVSQTGTYTEAFF. The DNA of the CDR3 is TGTGCCTGGAGTGTAAGCCAAACAGGGACTTACACTGAAGCTTTCTTT.

The rearrangement links TRBV30 to TRBJ2-1; D gene unclear. Germline CDR1 and CDR2: GTSNPN and SVGIG (reference sequence). V was pared by 2 bases and J by 7 bases, with 12 bases between. This CDR3 is 13 amino acids long. CDR3 bases: TGTGCCTGGAGTCTTTCTGGGCCAAATGAGCAGTTCTTC. Translated: CAWSLSGPNEQFF.

The chain links TRBV29-1 to TRBJ2-7, with a tentative D call TRBD1 (5 bases). Trimming left V 4 bases short and J 4 bases short, with 14 bases between. The CDR3 has 13 amino acids. Germline assignment: CDR1 SQVTM and CDR2 ANQGSEA. Here the CDR3 reads CSVVVAGSYEQYF. The CDR3 DNA sequence: TGCAGCGTTGTGGTGGCAGGGTCGTACGAGCAGTACTTC.

This clone appeared once. The chain links TRBV19 to TRBJ2-7; weak D call: TRBD1 (6 bases). Per germline, CDR1 LNHDA and CDR2 SQIVND (reference sequence). V lost 4 bases and J 7 bases, leaving 17 bases between the germline ends. The CDR3 loop spans 14 amino acids. CDR3: CASSNSQGDREQYF. DNA of the CDR3: TGTGCCAGTAGTAACTCACAGGGTGATCGGGAGCAGTACTTC.

The chain is built from TRBV10-1 and TRBJ2-2; 8 nucleotides match TRBD1. With 8 bases clipped from V and 1 base from J, the junction kept 3 bases outside the gene matches. The length of the CDR3 is 14 residues. Germline CDR1 WNHNN, CDR2 SYGVQD (reference sequence). CDR3 DNA: TGCGCCAGCGGAGGGACAGGGAACACCGGGGAGCTGTTTTTT. Encoded protein: CASGGTGNTGELFF.

The rearrangement links TRBV7-6 to TRBJ1-1; possibly TRBD1 for D (5 bases). CDR1 is SGHVS, CDR2 FNYEAQ, per germline. V was cut by 5 bases and J by 8 bases, with 15 bases left in between. The CDR3 runs to 13 residues. The CDR3: CASSPRDRREAFF. CDR3 coding DNA: TGTGCCAGCAGCCCCAGGGACCGCCGGGAAGCTTTCTTT.

This chain joins TRBV11-2 and TRBJ2-7, with D possibly TRBD1 on 6 matching bases. Trimming left V 4 bases short and J 0 bases short, with 10 bases between. Germline V gene lookup returns CDR1 SGHAT and CDR2 FQNNGV. This CDR3 has 14 residues. The CDR3 reads CASSSPGHSYEQYF. CDR3 nucleotide sequence: TGTGCCAGCAGCTCGCCGGGACACTCCTACGAGCAGTACTTC. The full variable domain, with the rest looked up from reference TRBV11-2 and TRBJ2-7, is EAGVAQSPRYKIIEKRQSVAFWCNPISGHATLYWYQQILGQGPKLLIQFQNNGVVDDSQLPKDRFSAERLKGVDSTLKIQPAKLEDSAVYLCASSSPGHSYEQYFGPGTRLTVT.

The J gene is TRBJ2-2, the V gene TRBV11-2, with 7 bases matching TRBD1. The V segment lost 5 bases and the J segment 1 base; nucleotides outside the gene matches: 4. Germline V lookup: CDR1 SGHAT, CDR2 FQNNGV. The CDR3 runs to 15 residues. This chain's CDR3 is CASSTWTGNTGELFF. The DNA of the CDR3 is TGTGCCAGCAGCACCTGGACAGGGAACACCGGGGAGCTGTTTTTT.

J is TRBJ2-7 and V is TRBV11-2; 8 nucleotides line up with TRBD2. Germline CDR1 SGHAT, CDR2 FQNNGV. This CDR3 contains 14 residues. V shed 1 base and J 4 bases; nucleotides not matched to a gene: 3. This CDR3 is CASSLGAGAYEQYF. The DNA of the CDR3 is TGTGCCAGCAGCTTAGGAGCGGGAGCTTACGAGCAGTACTTC.

This clone was counted once. V usage is TRBV2 and J usage is TRBJ2-2; D is ambiguous. This CDR3 is 16 amino acids long. The germline CDR1 and CDR2 sequences are SNHLY and FYNNEI. The V gene lost 6 bases and the J gene lost 0 bases, with 14 bases spanning the gap. CDR3 loop: CASSKAAATNTGELFF. The CDR3, as DNA: TGTGCCAGCAGCAAGGCGGCAGCTACGAACACCGGGGAGCTGTTTTTT.

This clone has only a few counts. This chain links TRBV7-2 with TRBJ1-5; D is ambiguous. V lost 5 bases, J lost 1 base, and 12 bases lay in between. Germline-derived CDR1 and CDR2 are SGHTA and FQGNSA. The CDR3 is 15 amino acids. CDR3 nucleotides: TGTGCCAGCAGCCCCGCCGACGGAAGCAATCAGCCCCAGCATTTT. It specifies CASSPADGSNQPQHF.